In its sample, the clone carrying this TCR beta chain was seen a few times. The Seattle patients, enrolled during active infection, were followed longitudinally. In the authors' methods: Counts of nucleated cells, estimated from reference gene primer amplification, were obtained. Data came from immunoSEQ multiplex PCR; TCRdb stores just in-frame clones and leaves some out. That table gives V, J and clone size, and the DNA gave D and trimming. This table holds about 150,000 clones, approximately 80% found once. This sample is part of a study of blood T cell repertoires in COVID-19. Germline-derived CDR1 and CDR2 are SEHNR and FQNEAQ (reference sequence). V shed 5 bases and J shed 5 bases, with 24 bases lying between them. The CDR3 sequence is 17 residues long.

Sequenced: peripheral blood. The chain joins TRBV7-9 to TRBJ1-2, with a tentative D call TRBD1 (5 bases). The source is a woman aged 60 to 75 with COVID-19, enrolled during active disease. This chain's CDR3 is CASSLEGANSGFYGYTF. The DNA of the CDR3 is TGTGCCAGCAGCCTTGAAGGTGCCAACTCAGGGTTTTATGGCTACACCTTC. Variable domain in full (rest from reference TRBV7-9 and TRBJ1-2): DTGVSQNPRHKITKRGQNVTFRCDPISEHNRLYWYRQTLGQGPEFLTYFQNEAQLEKSRLLSDRFSAERPKGSFSTLEIQRTEQGDSAMYLCASSLEGANSGFYGYTFGSGTRLTVV.